This T cell receptor (beta chain) was recovered during a study of T-cell reconstitution after alpha-beta-depleted transplantation in children. CDR1 and CDR2 from the germline V gene are LNHDA and SQIVND (reference sequence). CDR3 length equals 11 residues. V dropped 3 bases and J dropped 8 bases, with 7 bases sitting between them. Molecular barcoding with unique molecular identifiers was used for the TCRbeta library. Each CDR3 protein is one row after TCRdb ran MiXCR on the PCR reads. The data contain approximately 510,000 distinct CDR3 sequences, approximately 16% of them singletons. The V gene is TRBV19, the J gene TRBJ1-1, with D uncertain. This TCR came from a human donor who donated a stem cell graft to a child with acute lymphoblastic leukemia. Here the sequenced sample was PBMCs from the stem cell graft donor, taken from the stem cell graft. This CDR3 reads CASSIRIEAFF. CDR3 nucleotide sequence: TGTGCCAGTAGTATCAGGATAGAAGCTTTCTTT.